The 31 T cell receptor beta chains given below trace back to one sample, sequenced in a study of PD-L1 blockade in urothelial cancer. Clones were read by immunoSEQ multiplex PCR, and TCRdb kept only the in-frame ones, dropping some. The table includes tens of thousands of clones, about nine tenths detected once. Sequencing used PBMCs, obtained around atezolizumab (anti-PD-L1) treatment. Every receptor here comes from a man aged 65 to 85 with urothelial cancer.

The chain is built from TRBV5-1 and TRBJ1-6, with a possible D match to TRBD1 (6 bases). The CDR3 extends over 15 amino acids. Trimming left V 3 bases short and J 3 bases short, with 10 bases between. The germline V gene has CDR1 SGHRS and CDR2 YFSETQ. The CDR3 DNA is TGCGCCAGCAGCTCCAAGACAGGCTATAATTCACCCCTCCACTTT. This gives the protein CASSSKTGYNSPLHF. Using reference TRBV5-1 and TRBJ1-6 for the parts outside the CDR3, the full variable domain is KAGVTQTPRYLIKTRGQQVTLSCSPISGHRSVSWYQQTPGQGLQFLFEYFSETQRNKGNFPGRFSGRQFSNSRSEMNVSTLELGDSALYLCASSSKTGYNSPLHFGNGTRLTVT.

This sequence joins TRBV5-1 and TRBJ2-3; the D gene is possibly TRBD1 (5 bases). Germline V gene lookup returns CDR1 SGHRS and CDR2 YFSETQ. The CDR3 contains 15 residues. With 1 base removed from V and 5 bases from J, the gap between germline ends came to 14 bases. CDR3: CASSLRQPPGDTQYF. DNA for the CDR3: TGCGCCAGCAGCTTGCGACAGCCGCCAGGAGATACGCAGTATTTT.

The chain recombines TRBV7-2 with TRBJ2-7; D not certain. Germline V CDR1 and CDR2: SGHTA, FQGNSA. Trimming took off 2 bases at V and 2 bases at J, with 10 bases between the two ends. CDR3 length: 14 amino acids. This CDR3 is CASSLLGSPYEQYF. The CDR3, as DNA: TGTGCCAGCAGCTTACTCGGGTCCCCCTACGAGCAGTACTTC.

The genes are TRBV5-5 and TRBJ2-4, with 12 bases lining up with TRBD2. V lost 4 bases and J lost 11; bases outside the gene matches: 10. The CDR3 loop spans 15 amino acids. Germline CDR1 SGHKS, CDR2 YYEKEE (reference sequence). CDR3 loop: CASSRSSGRVILQYF. DNA for the CDR3: TGTGCCAGCAGCCGGTCTAGCGGGAGGGTTATCCTTCAGTACTTC.

The chain combines TRBV12-5 with TRBJ2-3; D is ambiguous. The CDR3 length is 12 residues. Per germline, CDR1 LGHNT and CDR2 FRNRAP. Trimming pared 2 bases from V and 4 bases from J, leaving 4 bases between. CDR3 protein: CASGLFSDTQYF. In nucleotides, the CDR3 is TGTGCTAGTGGTTTGTTCTCAGATACGCAGTATTTT. Complete variable domain (other parts from reference TRBV12-5 and TRBJ2-3): DARVTQTPRHKVTEMGQEVTMRCQPILGHNTVFWYRQTMMQGLELLAYFRNRAPLDDSGMPKDRFSAEMPDATLATLKIQPSEPRDSAVYFCASGLFSDTQYFGPGTRLTVL.

This clone was seen a single time. CDR3 residues: CASRTAGATGNEQFF. The CDR3 DNA sequence: TGTGCCAGCAGAACAGCGGGAGCAACTGGCAATGAGCAGTTCTTC. V is TRBV6-5 and J is TRBJ2-1; 8 bases align to TRBD2. CDR1 MNHEY and CDR2 SVGAGI come from the germline V gene. The J segment lost 6 bases and the V segment lost 6 bases, leaving 10 bases of the junction unmatched. This CDR3 has 15 residues.

This clone was picked up one time. The chain carries TRBV5-1 and TRBJ2-3; unclear D gene. V shed 4 bases and J shed 1 base, with 7 bases lying between them. Germline V gene lookup returns CDR1 SGHRS and CDR2 YFSETQ. CDR3 length equals 13 residues. CDR3 in DNA: TGCGCCAGCAGCCCGGGTGGCACAGATACGCAGTATTTT. This translates into CASSPGGTDTQYF.

This clone was recorded only once. The chain carries TRBV10-3 and TRBJ2-3; possibly TRBD1 for D (5 bases). Germline values: CDR1 ENHRY, CDR2 SYGVKD. This CDR3 has 14 amino acids. V lost 4 bases and J 2 bases, leaving 10 bases between the germline ends. DNA of the CDR3: TGTGCCATCAGTGGAATGGGGCTCACAGATACGCAGTATTTT. Translating gives CAISGMGLTDTQYF.

This chain links TRBV27 with TRBJ2-5; 7 bases fit TRBD2. V shed 5 bases and J 5 bases; nucleotides not matched to a gene: 11. CDR3 length: 15 amino acids. Looked up from germline, CDR1 is MNHEY and CDR2 is SMNVEV (reference sequence). The CDR3 DNA reads TGTGCCAGCAGTGGGGAGCCGGGGGGAGGGGAGACCCAGTACTTC. Its protein is CASSGEPGGGETQYF.

The chain joins TRBV19 to TRBJ2-7, with 7 bases aligning to TRBD1. V lost 8 bases, J lost 6 bases, and 10 bases stayed unmatched. The CDR3 is 13 residues long. Germline CDR1 reads LNHDA; CDR2 reads SQIVND (reference sequence). The CDR3 loop is CASRRDRAAEQYF. The DNA of the CDR3 is TGTGCCAGTCGTAGAGACAGGGCGGCCGAGCAGTACTTC.

The chain uses TRBV7-9 and TRBJ1-1; D might be TRBD1 (5 bases). Germline CDR1 SEHNR, CDR2 FQNEAQ (reference sequence). V lost 6 bases to trimming and J lost 1 base, with 9 bases between them. The CDR3 is 13 amino acids. CDR3 region: CASRGLGNTEAFF. CDR3 nucleotides: TGTGCCAGCAGGGGACTGGGGAACACTGAAGCTTTCTTT.

The chain carries TRBV7-9 and TRBJ1-1, with a tentative D call TRBD1 (5 bases). CDR1 and CDR2 (germline): SEHNR, FQNEAQ (reference sequence). The CDR3 spans 14 residues. V lost 5 bases to trimming and J lost 5 bases, with 15 bases between them. The chain's CDR3 is CASSPSGGGTEAFF. The CDR3 DNA reads as TGTGCCAGCAGCCCAAGCGGGGGAGGGACTGAAGCTTTCTTT.

This chain links TRBV28 with TRBJ1-5; possible D gene TRBD1, 5 bases. This CDR3 contains 16 residues. Germline CDR1 reads MDHEN; CDR2 reads SYDVKM. Trimming cost V 1 base and J 0 bases, with 10 bases left between them. In nucleotides, the CDR3 is TGTGCCAGCAGTTTATCGACAGATTATAGCAATCAGCCCCAGCATTTT. Residues: CASSLSTDYSNQPQHF.

The V gene is TRBV5-1, the J gene TRBJ2-2; D call uncertain. Trimming removed 2 bases at V and 2 bases at J, with 10 bases between. CDR3 length: 15 residues. Germline assignment: CDR1 SGHRS and CDR2 YFSETQ. The CDR3 nucleotides are TGCGCCAGCAGCTTATACAGATCCAACACCGGGGAGCTGTTTTTT. As protein: CASSLYRSNTGELFF.

A few counts support this clone. The chain recombines TRBV4-2 with TRBJ2-5; 12 bases fit TRBD2. The CDR3 extends over 19 amino acids. Trimming removed 0 bases from V and 2 bases from J; junction bases left unmatched: 10. Germline V gene sequence: CDR1 LGHNA, CDR2 YNFKEQ. CDR3 sequence reads: CASSQDGLAGGPRQETQYF. CDR3 DNA: TGTGCCAGCAGCCAAGATGGTCTAGCGGGAGGGCCGAGACAAGAGACCCAGTACTTC.

The rearrangement joins TRBV6-6 to TRBJ2-3; TRBD2 agrees at 14 bases. Looked up from germline, CDR1 is MNHNY and CDR2 is SVGAGI (reference sequence). Trimming at V came to 6 bases and at J to 4 bases, leaving 6 bases not matched to a gene. CDR3 size: 16 residues. CDR3 in DNA: TGTGCCAGCAGAACCGGACTAGCGGGAGGAGCAGATACGCAGTATTTT. It is translated as CASRTGLAGGADTQYF.

The rearrangement uses TRBV2 and TRBJ1-2; the match to TRBD1 covers 9 bases. CDR1 is SNHLY, CDR2 FYNNEI, per germline. The CDR3 covers 14 residues. With 8 bases clipped from V and 4 bases from J, the junction kept 8 bases outside the gene matches. The chain's CDR3 is CASGLQGAGYGYTF. For the CDR3, the DNA is TGTGCCAGCGGCCTACAGGGGGCGGGCTATGGCTACACCTTC.

This rearrangement joins TRBV5-1 to TRBJ2-2, with 8 bases matching TRBD2. Looked up from germline, CDR1 is SGHRS and CDR2 is YFSETQ. Trimming cost V 4 bases and J 5 bases; bases outside gene matches: 10. There are 16 residues in the CDR3. Here the CDR3 reads CASSLRTSRSTGELFF. The CDR3 DNA sequence: TGCGCCAGCAGCCTCAGGACTAGCAGGAGTACCGGGGAGCTGTTTTTT.

The CDR3 sequence: CASTMTSGSGNEQFF. CDR3 coding DNA: TGTGCCAGCACCATGACTAGCGGGAGTGGCAATGAGCAGTTCTTC. This chain uses TRBV5-5 with TRBJ2-1, with 12 bases matching TRBD2. Germline loops: CDR1 SGHKS, CDR2 YYEKEE (reference sequence). Germline trimming cut 6 bases from V and 6 bases from J; bases unmatched to any gene: 7. The CDR3 consists of 15 residues.

This clone was counted between two and nine times. This sequence joins TRBV18 and TRBJ1-1, with 7 bases identical to TRBD1. V shed 4 bases and J 11 bases; nucleotides not matched to a gene: 7. Germline assignment: CDR1 KGHSH and CDR2 LQKENI. The CDR3 consists of 12 residues. The CDR3 DNA reads as TGTGCCAGCTCACAGGGACAGTTGAGGGCTTTCTTT. The encoded protein is CASSQGQLRAFF. The full variable domain, its missing parts supplied by reference TRBV18 and TRBJ1-1, is NAGVMQNPRHLVRRRGQEARLRCSPMKGHSHVYWYRQLPEEGLKFMVYLQKENIIDESGMPKERFSAEFPKEGPSILRIQQVVRGDSAAYFCASSQGQLRAFFGQGTRLTVV.

This clone was detected only once. The rearrangement links TRBV7-2 to TRBJ2-7; TRBD2 matches 10 bases. In germline, CDR1 is SGHTA, CDR2 FQGNSA. Trimming removed 3 bases from V and 2 bases from J; junction bases left unmatched: 4. CDR3 size: 15 residues. This chain's CDR3 is CASSFRLAGPYEQYF. The CDR3 DNA reads as TGTGCCAGCAGCTTTCGACTAGCGGGTCCCTACGAGCAGTACTTC. The entire variable domain, with the rest obtained from reference TRBV7-2 and TRBJ2-7, is as follows: GAGVSQSPSNKVTEKGKDVELRCDPISGHTALYWYRQSLGQGLEFLIYFQGNSAPDKSGLPSDRFSAERTGGSVSTLTIQRTQQEDSAVYLCASSFRLAGPYEQYFGPGTRLTVT.

This sequence joins TRBV11-2 and TRBJ2-5, with a possible D match to TRBD1 (5 bases). The CDR3 totals 13 residues. Per the germline V gene, CDR1 is SGHAT and CDR2 is FQNNGV. V lost 4 bases, J lost 7 bases, and 13 bases lay in between. As DNA, the CDR3 is TGTGCCAGCAGCTCCCAGGGCAGTTTGACCCAGTACTTC. The encoded protein is CASSSQGSLTQYF.

The gene calls are TRBV7-9 and TRBJ2-1, with TRBD2 matching over 9 bases. The CDR3 runs to 12 residues. The germline gives CDR1 SEHNR, CDR2 FQNEAQ (reference sequence). The junction had 5 bases not matched to a gene; V was cut back by 5 bases and J by 12 bases. This chain's CDR3 is CASSTGTSSQFF. As DNA, the CDR3 is TGTGCCAGCAGCACCGGGACTAGCTCGCAGTTCTTC.

The chain couples TRBV7-3 to TRBJ2-1; 12 bases align to TRBD2. The V gene's germline CDR1 is SGHTA and CDR2 FQGTGA. J lost 2 bases, V lost 4 bases, and 6 bases had no gene match. CDR3 length: 17 residues. CDR3 residues: CASSSRTSGITYNEQFF. CDR3 coding DNA: TGTGCCAGCAGCTCGCGGACTAGCGGGATTACCTACAATGAGCAGTTCTTC.

CDR3 coding DNA: TGTGCCAGCAGCTTATCCGGAGGGAGTATTTACAATGAGCAGTTCTTC. Translation gives CASSLSGGSIYNEQFF. V is TRBV11-2 and J is TRBJ2-1, with a tentative D call TRBD2 (6 bases). V was clipped by 2 bases and J by 4 bases, with 15 bases between them. The CDR3 has 16 amino acids. Germline V gene sequence: CDR1 SGHAT, CDR2 FQNNGV. Complete variable domain (other parts from reference TRBV11-2 and TRBJ2-1): EAGVAQSPRYKIIEKRQSVAFWCNPISGHATLYWYQQILGQGPKLLIQFQNNGVVDDSQLPKDRFSAERLKGVDSTLKIQPAKLEDSAVYLCASSLSGGSIYNEQFFGPGTRLTVL.

The CDR3 DNA reads TGCGCCAGCACGAGCGGGGCTAGCGGGAAAAATGAGCAGTTCTTC. Protein: CASTSGASGKNEQFF. This sequence joins TRBV5-1 and TRBJ2-1; 9 bases match TRBD2. CDR3 length: 15 amino acids. The germline V gene encodes CDR1 SGHRS and CDR2 YFSETQ. The V segment lost 6 bases and the J segment 7 bases; nucleotides outside the gene matches: 11.

CDR3 DNA: TGTGCCAGTACCCCAGGCGGCGGGATTGGAAATGAGCAGTTCTTC. It yields the protein CASTPGGGIGNEQFF. The chain uses TRBV19 and TRBJ2-1; D is perhaps TRBD2 (6 bases). V was clipped by 7 bases and J by 7 bases, with 20 bases between them. The CDR3 totals 15 residues. Germline CDR1 and CDR2: LNHDA and SQIVND (reference sequence). Complete variable domain (other parts from reference TRBV19 and TRBJ2-1): DGGITQSPKYLFRKEGQNVTLSCEQNLNHDAMYWYRQDPGQGLRLIYYSQIVNDFQKGDIAEGYSVSREKKESFPLTVTSAQKNPTAFYLCASTPGGGIGNEQFFGPGTRLTVL.

This clone showed up just once. The gene calls are TRBV4-1 and TRBJ2-1; 7 nucleotides match TRBD2. This CDR3 comprises 15 residues. With 0 bases clipped from V and 7 bases from J, the junction kept 6 bases outside the gene matches. The germline gives CDR1 MGHRA, CDR2 YSYEKL. The DNA for the CDR3 is TGCGCCAGCAGCCAAGAAGGAGCGGGGTTAAATGAGCAGTTCTTC. Translating gives CASSQEGAGLNEQFF.

The V gene is TRBV15, the J gene TRBJ2-1; the D gene is possibly TRBD1 (5 bases). The germline V and J ends were trimmed by 0 bases and 8 bases, with 17 bases remaining between them. Germline CDR1 reads LNHNV; CDR2 reads YYDKDF (reference sequence). This CDR3 region has 16 residues. In DNA form, the CDR3 reads TGTGCCACCAGCAGAGATAGGATAAAGGGGCAGGATGAGCAGTTCTTC. Encoded protein: CATSRDRIKGQDEQFF.

J is TRBJ1-2 and V is TRBV6-1; 9 positions agree with TRBD1. Germline lookup yields CDR1 MNHNS and CDR2 SASEGT. The CDR3 has 15 amino acids. V lost 3 bases, J lost 1 base, and 3 bases stayed unmatched. CDR3 residues: CASSDPGQGNYGYTF. CDR3 bases: TGTGCCAGCAGTGATCCGGGACAGGGTAACTATGGCTACACCTTC.

The chain carries TRBV12-5 and TRBJ2-1; TRBD2 agrees at 11 bases. Per germline, CDR1 LGHNT and CDR2 FRNRAP. V was clipped by 2 bases and J by 7 bases; unmatched bases: 13. The CDR3 sequence is 18 residues long. CDR3: CASGLRRGRLAGKNEQFF. The CDR3 coding sequence is TGTGCTAGTGGTTTGCGCAGGGGGCGACTAGCGGGGAAGAATGAGCAGTTCTTC.